This TCR beta chain was obtained from a study of patients and donors after allogeneic stem cell transplantation. One entry per CDR3 protein results from TCRdb running MiXCR on the RT-PCR reads. The sample has 20,000 to 30,000 distinct CDR3 sequences; about 45% are singletons. Germline assignment: CDR1 MNHEY and CDR2 SVGAGI. Trimming took 3 bases from V and 2 from J, leaving 7 bases between them. This CDR3 has 13 amino acids. This clonotype was recorded a few times. The sample comprised blood, either unsorted or a sorted T cell fraction (not recorded which). The TCR sequence derives from a human donor who was either an allogeneic HSCT recipient or a stem cell or donor lymphocyte infusion donor (not recorded which). It is not recorded whose cells these are; they may come from a transplant donor. The gene calls are TRBV6-5 and TRBJ1-2; D remains unclear. In nucleotides, the CDR3 is TGTGCCAGCAGTTATCGGGAGAACTATGGCTACACCTTC. It yields the protein CASSYRENYGYTF.